Below, 20 T cell receptor beta chains from the same sample are listed, as sequenced in a study of OX40 agonist ivuxolimab in advanced cancers. The library relied on the immunoSEQ multiplex PCR assay. TCRdb took over this immuneACCESS table, retaining in-frame rearrangements with V and J assigned. Such tables are incomplete; in checked studies, under half of the missing clones stem from an unresolved V gene, and the remainder is unexplained. This sample comprises about 120,000 clones, roughly nine tenths of them detected only once. Around 0.55% of the sample is taken by the ten largest. Material: CD4+ or CD8+ T cells sorted from blood, obtained in a trial of the OX40 agonist ivuxolimab. The source is an adult with an advanced solid tumor such as melanoma, head and neck, liver or kidney cancer.

This clone was seen a single time. The chain is built from TRBV5-1 and TRBJ2-2; 7 bases line up with TRBD1. The CDR3 is 15 residues long. The trim removed 0 bases at V and 3 bases at J, leaving 2 bases unmatched. Germline loops: CDR1 SGHRS, CDR2 YFSETQ. CDR3 in DNA: TGCGCCAGCAGCTTGGGCCAGGGGGACACCGGGGAGCTGTTTTTT. Protein sequence: CASSLGQGDTGELFF.

The chain employs TRBV28 and TRBJ1-2, with D maybe TRBD1 (5 bases). V was pared by 1 base and J by 8 bases, with 14 bases between. From germline, CDR1 is MDHEN and CDR2 SYDVKM. This CDR3 has 14 residues. CDR3 in DNA: TGTGCCAGCAGTTTATCCGACAGACTACGAGGCTACACCTTC. It yields the protein CASSLSDRLRGYTF.

This clone was recorded only once. The CDR3, as DNA: TGTGCCAGCAGTTTAGGGGGGCGGGAGACCCAGTACTTC. It codes for CASSLGGRETQYF. The chain uses TRBV27 and TRBJ2-5; perhaps D is TRBD1 or TRBD2 (6 bases each). Germline V gives CDR1 MNHEY, CDR2 SMNVEV (reference sequence). The CDR3 loop spans 13 amino acids. V lost 2 bases, J lost 5 bases, and 9 bases lay in between.

V is TRBV9 and J is TRBJ2-7; 7 bases align to TRBD1. Trimming removed 3 bases from V and 1 base from J; junction bases left unmatched: 7. Germline V lookup: CDR1 SGDLS, CDR2 YYNGEE. The CDR3 loop spans 15 amino acids. The CDR3 DNA follows: TGTGCCAGCAGCGGTCCAGACAGGGATTCCTACGAGCAGTACTTC. The encoded protein is CASSGPDRDSYEQYF.

The chain employs TRBV2 and TRBJ2-2, with 7 bases fitting TRBD1. The CDR3 runs to 14 residues. Germline V gives CDR1 SNHLY, CDR2 FYNNEI. V shed 5 bases and J 2 bases; nucleotides not matched to a gene: 2. CDR3 coding DNA: TGTGCCAGCAGTACAGGGGCAAACACCGGGGAGCTGTTTTTT. Its protein product is CASSTGANTGELFF.

The chain couples TRBV2 to TRBJ2-5; D tentatively reads TRBD1 or TRBD2 (5 bases each). V was cut by 8 bases and J by 4 bases, with 17 bases left in between. This CDR3 spans 14 amino acids. Germline CDR1 reads SNHLY; CDR2 reads FYNNEI. CDR3 sequence reads: CASVGVVIGETQYF. The DNA of the CDR3 is TGTGCCAGCGTGGGGGTGGTGATAGGAGAGACCCAGTACTTC.

The V and J genes are TRBV7-2 and TRBJ2-2; D gene uncertain. The V end was cut by 7 bases, the J end by 8 bases, with 11 bases between. This CDR3 has 12 amino acids. Germline values: CDR1 SGHTA, CDR2 FQGNSA. CDR3 in DNA: TGTGCCAGCAACCCCGTAGAGGGGGAGCTGTTTTTT. It codes for CASNPVEGELFF.

The chain links TRBV4-3 to TRBJ1-6; TRBD1 is a possible D gene (5 bases). The CDR3 is made up of 16 amino acids. Trimming shortened V by 2 bases and J by 12 bases, and 20 bases separated the two germline ends. CDR1 is LGHNA and CDR2 is YSLEER in the germline V gene. CDR3 in DNA: TGCGCCAGCAGCCAATCGCTGGACAAAGGGATGGGACCCCTCCACTTT. Translating it yields CASSQSLDKGMGPLHF.

The chain recombines TRBV11-3 with TRBJ2-1, with D hard to call. Germline assignment: CDR1 SGHNT and CDR2 YENEEA. V was clipped by 1 base and J by 7 bases, with 8 bases between them. The CDR3 consists of 13 residues. CDR3 sequence reads: CASSLGPLNEQFF. The CDR3 DNA reads TGTGCCAGCAGCTTAGGACCTCTAAATGAGCAGTTCTTC.

The chain couples TRBV15 to TRBJ1-2; D unresolved. The CDR3 consists of 13 residues. Trimming left V 6 bases short and J 8 bases short, with 16 bases between. The germline gives CDR1 LNHNV, CDR2 YYDKDF (reference sequence). CDR3 sequence reads: CATSKDTVEGYTF. As DNA, the CDR3 is TGTGCCACCAGTAAAGACACGGTTGAGGGCTACACCTTC.

The gene calls are TRBV7-2 and TRBJ2-7; D is possibly TRBD2 (5 bases). Germline loops: CDR1 SGHTA, CDR2 FQGNSA. Trimming removed 1 base from V and 0 bases from J, with 7 bases in between. The CDR3 runs 14 residues. The CDR3 is CASSLEAGSYEQYF. The CDR3 nucleotides read TGTGCCAGCAGCTTAGAGGCGGGCTCCTACGAGCAGTACTTC. The whole variable domain, filled in from reference TRBV7-2 and TRBJ2-7, reads GAGVSQSPSNKVTEKGKDVELRCDPISGHTALYWYRQSLGQGLEFLIYFQGNSAPDKSGLPSDRFSAERTGGSVSTLTIQRTQQEDSAVYLCASSLEAGSYEQYFGPGTRLTVT.

The chain employs TRBV7-6 and TRBJ2-3; 9 bases match TRBD2. Germline CDR1 SGHVS, CDR2 FNYEAQ. The V gene end was trimmed by 4 bases and the J gene end by 3 bases; junction bases not matched to a gene: 5. The length of the CDR3 is 15 residues. CDR3 region: CASSWGLAGTDTQYF. The CDR3 nucleotides read TGTGCCAGCAGCTGGGGACTAGCCGGGACAGATACGCAGTATTTT.

The chain joins TRBV28 to TRBJ1-2; no definite D call. From germline, CDR1 is MDHEN and CDR2 SYDVKM. V lost 5 bases, J lost 2 bases, and 6 bases lay in between. The CDR3 sequence is 12 residues long. The CDR3 reads CASSGRNYGYTF. CDR3 bases: TGTGCCAGCAGTGGAAGGAACTATGGCTACACCTTC.

The V call is TRBV29-1, the J call TRBJ2-5, with D possibly TRBD2 on 7 matching bases. This CDR3 has 16 amino acids. The germline V gene has CDR1 SQVTM and CDR2 ANQGSEA. The V end was cut by 7 bases, the J end by 0 bases, with 21 bases between. CDR3 residues: CSAQGGGGTDQETQYF. The CDR3 nucleotides read TGCAGCGCTCAAGGGGGAGGGGGGACCGACCAAGAGACCCAGTACTTC.

The chain uses TRBV15 and TRBJ2-1; 11 bases line up with TRBD1. The germline V gene has CDR1 LNHNV and CDR2 YYDKDF (reference sequence). V lost 3 bases and J lost 7; bases outside the gene matches: 5. The CDR3 spans 15 residues. The CDR3: CATSRGQGVGNEQFF. CDR3 in DNA: TGTGCCACCAGCAGGGGACAGGGGGTTGGGAATGAGCAGTTCTTC.

The chain is built from TRBV14 and TRBJ2-3; 7 nucleotides agree with TRBD1. The CDR3 contains 13 residues. Unmatched junction bases numbered 2, after V lost 6 bases and J lost 2 bases. CDR1 and CDR2 from the germline V gene are SGHDN and FVKESK. The DNA of the CDR3 is TGTGCCAGCAGGGACAGGAACACAGATACGCAGTATTTT. Its translation is CASRDRNTDTQYF.

This clone showed up just once. The chain employs TRBV10-3 and TRBJ1-2, with no clear D. There are 15 residues in the CDR3. Germline assignment: CDR1 ENHRY and CDR2 SYGVKD. The V end lost 3 bases, the J end lost 7 bases, and 18 bases lay between the germline ends. CDR3 nucleotides: TGTGCCATCAGTGATCTGACATATAATACCCTTGGCTACACCTTC. Its translation is CAISDLTYNTLGYTF.

The genes are TRBV6-5 and TRBJ1-4, with 7 bases identical to TRBD1. The CDR3 extends over 13 amino acids. The ends lost 10 bases at V and 3 bases at J; junction bases unmatched: 5. Germline assignment: CDR1 MNHEY and CDR2 SVGAGI. CDR3 sequence: CATSDRSNEKLFF. The DNA for the CDR3 is TGTGCCACCTCGGACAGGTCTAATGAAAAACTGTTTTTT.

The CDR3 region is CASSQDLASGGTDTQYF. CDR3 nucleotide sequence: TGTGCCAGCAGCCAAGACTTGGCTAGCGGGGGCACAGATACGCAGTATTTT. The chain is built from TRBV4-2 and TRBJ2-3, with 9 bases lining up with TRBD2. J lost 1 base, V lost 0 bases, and 5 bases had no gene match. Germline lookup yields CDR1 LGHNA and CDR2 YNFKEQ. The CDR3 is made up of 17 amino acids.

The CDR3 DNA reads as TGTGCCAGCAGCCCCTCTGTTGGAGGGGCCAGCAATCAGCCCCAGCATTTT. This gives the protein CASSPSVGGASNQPQHF. The chain combines TRBV11-2 with TRBJ1-5, with TRBD1 as a possible D gene (5 bases). The CDR3 totals 17 residues. The V gene lost 5 bases and the J gene lost 1 base, with 18 bases spanning the gap. The germline gives CDR1 SGHAT, CDR2 FQNNGV.